Each of the 19 T cell receptor beta chains below was sequenced from the same sample in a study of blood T cell repertoires in COVID-19. The data were produced by immunoSEQ multiplex PCR, yet TCRdb's version contains in-frame clones alone and is incomplete. The sample yields some 67,000 clones, around nine tenths seen once. Material: peripheral blood. The receptors here all came from an older woman with acute or convalescent COVID-19.

This chain uses TRBV27 with TRBJ2-1; 14 positions match TRBD2. Losses at the gene ends were 5 bases for V and 7 bases for J; bases not matched to a gene: 4. The CDR3 is made up of 15 amino acids. CDR1 is MNHEY, CDR2 SMNVEV, per germline (reference sequence). The CDR3 is CASSPTSGGANEQFF. The CDR3 nucleotides are TGTGCCAGCAGTCCGACTAGCGGGGGGGCAAATGAGCAGTTCTTC.

The chain has TRBV18 and TRBJ2-1; 8 bases line up with TRBD1. The CDR3 length is 15 residues. V lost 5 bases, J lost 1 base, and 4 bases stayed unmatched. CDR1 is KGHSH and CDR2 is LQKENI in the germline V gene. CDR3 region: CASSTDRGSYNEQFF. In DNA form, the CDR3 reads TGTGCCAGCTCAACCGACAGGGGATCCTACAATGAGCAGTTCTTC.

The CDR3 DNA reads TGTGCCAGCAGCCCCAGGACAGGGCGAACCGGGGAGCTGTTTTTT. Amino acids: CASSPRTGRTGELFF. The chain uses TRBV9 and TRBJ2-2; 8 positions match TRBD1. This CDR3 comprises 15 residues. The germline V gene encodes CDR1 SGDLS and CDR2 YYNGEE. The trim removed 4 bases at V and 5 bases at J, leaving 7 bases unmatched.

Of note for this clone: The junction shows a germline mismatch at one end, possibly a read error. This chain links TRBV5-4 with TRBJ2-1; 7 nucleotides align to TRBD1. The CDR3 totals 15 residues. Germline CDR1 SGHNT, CDR2 YYREEE (reference sequence). The CDR3 DNA reads as TGTGCCAGCAGATTGGACAGGAGTATGGCCGATGAGCAGTTCTTC. Residues: CASRLDRSMADEQFF.

The chain employs TRBV13 and TRBJ1-1, with D possibly TRBD1 on 6 matching bases. Trimming pared 2 bases from V and 4 bases from J, leaving 11 bases between. The germline V gene has CDR1 PRHDT and CDR2 FYEKMQ (reference sequence). The CDR3 extends over 14 amino acids. CDR3 DNA: TGTGCCAGCAGCTTACAGGGGTCTGGCACTGAAGCTTTCTTT. Its translation: CASSLQGSGTEAFF.

The chain combines TRBV27 with TRBJ2-2; no clear D gene. The CDR3 is made up of 16 amino acids. Per germline, CDR1 MNHEY and CDR2 SMNVEV (reference sequence). V was cut by 2 bases and J by 4 bases, with 14 bases left in between. The CDR3 is CASSLHPAESTGELFF. The CDR3 bases are TGTGCCAGCAGTTTACACCCGGCGGAGAGCACCGGGGAGCTGTTTTTT.

V is TRBV29-1 and J is TRBJ2-5, with D possibly TRBD2 on 5 matching bases. Per germline, CDR1 SQVTM and CDR2 ANQGSEA. Trimming took off 6 bases at V and 7 bases at J, with 18 bases between the two ends. The CDR3 runs to 13 residues. This chain's CDR3 is CSVQLRGPGTQYF. Here the CDR3 DNA reads TGCAGCGTGCAACTCCGGGGTCCAGGGACCCAGTACTTC.

The chain carries TRBV6-1 and TRBJ2-5; no definite D call. The CDR3 extends over 16 amino acids. V lost 2 bases, J lost 0 bases, and 13 bases lay in between. The germline V gene encodes CDR1 MNHNS and CDR2 SASEGT. The CDR3 here is CASSEMGTEYQETQYF. The CDR3 coding sequence is TGTGCCAGCAGTGAAATGGGCACCGAGTACCAAGAGACCCAGTACTTC.

J is TRBJ1-2 and V is TRBV4-3; 9 bases map to TRBD1. The CDR3 extends over 15 amino acids. Germline V gene lookup returns CDR1 LGHNA and CDR2 YSLEER. The trim removed 0 bases at V and 6 bases at J, leaving 5 bases unmatched. The DNA for the CDR3 is TGCGCCAGCAGCCAAGAGGGACACAGGGGGCATGGCTACACCTTC. Protein: CASSQEGHRGHGYTF.

The V gene is TRBV5-4, the J gene TRBJ2-5; TRBD2 aligns across 13 bases. CDR1 is SGHNT and CDR2 is YYREEE in the germline V gene (reference sequence). The CDR3 sequence is 16 residues long. J was trimmed by 2 bases and V by 7 bases; bases with no gene match: 8. CDR3 sequence (DNA): TGTGCCAGCCGACTAGCGGGGGGACGCCTGCAAGAGACCCAGTACTTC. Protein sequence: CASRLAGGRLQETQYF.

The chain's CDR3 is CASNSGDSSHGKTQHF. In DNA form, the CDR3 reads TGTGCCAGTAACTCGGGGGACAGCTCCCATGGTAAGACCCAGCATTTT. This chain links TRBV19 with TRBJ1-5, with 7 bases matching TRBD1. The CDR3 runs to 16 residues. V lost 7 bases and J lost 11; bases outside the gene matches: 20. Germline values: CDR1 LNHDA, CDR2 SQIVND (reference sequence). Complete variable domain (other parts from reference TRBV19 and TRBJ1-5): DGGITQSPKYLFRKEGQNVTLSCEQNLNHDAMYWYRQDPGQGLRLIYYSQIVNDFQKGDIAEGYSVSREKKESFPLTVTSAQKNPTAFYLCASNSGDSSHGKTQHFGDGTRLSIL.

The chain is built from TRBV7-3 and TRBJ1-2; D might be TRBD1 (6 bases). Germline V gene lookup returns CDR1 SGHTA and CDR2 FQGTGA. Trimming took 2 bases from V and 6 from J, leaving 13 bases between them. The CDR3 length is 14 residues. The DNA of the CDR3 is TGTGCCAGCAGCTTATATCCTGCAGGGGATGGCTACACCTTC. Its translation: CASSLYPAGDGYTF. Full variable domain (remainder filled in from reference TRBV7-3 and TRBJ1-2): GAGVSQTPSNKVTEKGKYVELRCDPISGHTALYWYRQSLGQGPEFLIYFQGTGAADDSGLPNDRFFAVRPEGSVSTLKIQRTERGDSAVYLCASSLYPAGDGYTFGSGTRLTVV.

This chain uses TRBV29-1 with TRBJ1-4; a weak D match, TRBD1 (6 bases). The V gene lost 4 bases and the J gene lost 13 bases, with 16 bases spanning the gap. The CDR3 has 12 amino acids. CDR1 SQVTM and CDR2 ANQGSEA come from the germline V gene. This chain's CDR3 is CSVVTLQGALFF. The CDR3, as DNA: TGCAGCGTTGTTACCCTACAGGGAGCACTGTTTTTT.

This chain uses TRBV2 with TRBJ2-7; the match to TRBD1 covers 7 bases. The CDR3 runs 15 residues. V dropped 6 bases and J dropped 1; count of bases not matched to a gene: 9. In germline, CDR1 is SNHLY, CDR2 FYNNEI. CDR3 residues: CASRARDRHSYEQYV. The CDR3 nucleotides are TGTGCCAGCAGGGCCCGGGACAGACATTCCTACGAGCAGTACGTC.

The CDR3 spells CASSDALGTSGSGDEQFF. CDR3 bases: TGTGCCAGCAGTGACGCTTTAGGGACTAGCGGGAGTGGGGATGAGCAGTTCTTC. The chain is built from TRBV6-1 and TRBJ2-1, with 14 bases matching TRBD2. Germline CDR1 reads MNHNS; CDR2 reads SASEGT. The CDR3 sequence is 18 residues long. The ends lost 3 bases at V and 8 bases at J; junction bases unmatched: 12.

The rearrangement uses TRBV9 and TRBJ2-2, with no clear D. V shed 1 base and J shed 2 bases, with 9 bases lying between them. CDR3 size: 15 residues. Germline CDR1 is SGDLS and CDR2 is YYNGEE. The DNA of the CDR3 is TGTGCCAGCAGCGTAACACAGCTAAACACCGGGGAGCTGTTTTTT. Translation: CASSVTQLNTGELFF.

The V and J genes are TRBV6-5 and TRBJ2-2; TRBD2 is a possible D gene (5 bases). The CDR3 contains 14 residues. Trimming pared 11 bases from V and 2 bases from J, leaving 15 bases between. The V gene's germline CDR1 is MNHEY and CDR2 SVGAGI. This CDR3 reads CASVRGSNTGELFF. CDR3 coding DNA: TGTGCCTCGGTCAGAGGGAGTAACACCGGGGAGCTGTTTTTT.

The V gene is TRBV11-3, the J gene TRBJ1-4; a possible D gene is TRBD1 (6 bases). V lost 5 bases and J lost 2, with 21 bases in between. The CDR3 is made up of 18 amino acids. CDR1 SGHNT and CDR2 YENEEA come from the germline V gene. CDR3 nucleotides: TGTGCCAGCAGCCGTGAGCTTCCCGCAGGGGCCACTAATGAAAAACTGTTTTTT. Translating it yields CASSRELPAGATNEKLFF. Combining the CDR3 with reference TRBV11-3 and TRBJ1-4 gives the whole variable domain EAGVVQSPRYKIIEKKQPVAFWCNPISGHNTLYWYLQNLGQGPELLIRYENEEAVDDSQLPKDRFSAERLKGVDSTLKIQPAELGDSAVYLCASSRELPAGATNEKLFFGSGTQLSVL.

The chain is built from TRBV6-2 or TRBV6-3 and TRBJ2-1; 8 nucleotides line up with TRBD2. V trimming: 5 bases; J trimming: 6 bases; junction bases outside the gene matches: 15. The length of the CDR3 is 17 residues. Germline-derived CDR1 and CDR2 are MNHEY and SVGEGT. As DNA, the CDR3 is TGTGCCAGCAGTCCACTAGCGGCCGGGCGCCGGGTCAATGAGCAGTTCTTC. It specifies CASSPLAAGRRVNEQFF.